The rows below give T cell receptor beta chains drawn from one sample of a study of cytomegalovirus exposure and HLA in healthy donors. The method was immunoSEQ multiplex PCR; TCRdb's version includes in-frame clones alone and lacks a portion of them. The data hold around 140,000 clones, with approximately 80% observed a single time. Material for sequencing was PBMCs. The receptor set was obtained from a woman between 40 and 55 years old in good health and CMV-seronegative. Both conserved end residues are part of each CDR3. A D gene is named only where the DNA matches it firmly. Clone size is stated in some rows and not others, as once, few, many or a class when expanded.

D: TRBD1; J: TRBJ2-1; size: once; V: TRBV4-3; CDR3: CASSPGQGFNEQFF; DNA: TGCGCCAGCAGCCCGGGACAGGGGTTCAATGAGCAGTTCTTC
D: .; J: TRBJ2-7; size: .; V: TRBV7-2; CDR3: CASSLDRHYEQYF; DNA: TGTGCCAGCAGCTTGGACAGACACTACGAGCAGTACTTC
D: TRBD1; J: TRBJ2-6; size: .; V: TRBV25-1; CDR3: CAKQGARGANVLTF; DNA: TGTGCCAAACAGGGGGCGCGGGGGGCCAACGTCCTGACTTTC
D: TRBD2; J: TRBJ2-1; size: .; V: TRBV9; CDR3: CASTRGAGEGNEQFF; DNA: TGTGCCAGCACCCGCGGAGCGGGAGAAGGCAATGAGCAGTTCTTC
D: .; J: TRBJ1-4; size: .; V: TRBV19; CDR3: CASSIAKGYPEKLFF; DNA: TGTGCCAGTAGTATAGCTAAGGGGTACCCTGAAAAACTGTTTTTT
D: TRBD1; J: TRBJ1-1; size: few; V: TRBV15; CDR3: CATSRAGGSNTEAFF; DNA: TGTGCCACCAGCAGAGCAGGGGGCTCGAACACTGAAGCTTTCTTT
D: TRBD1; J: TRBJ1-2; size: .; V: TRBV12-5; CDR3: CASGLWDRKNYGYTF; DNA: TGTGCTAGTGGCCTGTGGGACAGGAAGAACTATGGCTACACCTTC
D: TRBD2; J: TRBJ2-2; size: .; V: TRBV5-1; CDR3: CASSPSGRADTGELFF; DNA: TGCGCCAGCAGCCCCAGCGGGAGGGCCGACACCGGGGAGCTGTTTTTT
D: TRBD1; J: TRBJ2-1; size: .; V: TRBV7-2; CDR3: CASSLAQGAHHEQFF; DNA: TGTGCCAGCAGCTTAGCACAGGGGGCCCATCATGAGCAGTTCTTC
D: TRBD2; J: TRBJ2-5; size: .; V: TRBV28; CDR3: CASSLAGGQETQYF; DNA: TGTGCCAGCAGTTTAGCGGGGGGTCAAGAGACCCAGTACTTC
D: .; J: TRBJ2-2; size: few; V: TRBV7-2; CDR3: CASSQPEWAGNGELFF; DNA: TGTGCCAGCAGCCAGCCTGAGTGGGCGGGCAACGGGGAGCTGTTTTTT
D: .; J: TRBJ1-1; size: .; V: TRBV5-8; CDR3: CASSPTVPTEAFF; DNA: TGTGCCAGCAGCCCTACAGTCCCCACTGAAGCTTTCTTT
D: .; J: TRBJ2-1; size: .; V: TRBV7-3; CDR3: CASSLYSENEQFF; DNA: TGTGCCAGCAGCTTATATTCCGAGAATGAGCAGTTCTTC